The clone carrying this TCR beta chain was detected ten times or more. Its antigen is unknown. These data belong to a study of T cell repertoires in cytomegalovirus infection. About the research overall: The public TCR beta signatures pointed to both CMV infection and matching HLA type. Study-wide results and caveats: Ex vivo responses were dominated by HLA-C-restricted CMV-specific TCR beta clonotypes. Of the TCR beta families, the public ones yielded a cumulative frequency that identified carriers of CMV plus the relevant HLA.

TCRdb re-called the reads through MiXCR, storing one row per CDR3 protein. In the table there are some 240,000 distinct CDR3 sequences, approximately 17% of which are singletons. In germline, CDR1 is MGHRA, CDR2 YSYEKL. The CDR3 has 16 amino acids. With 4 bases removed from V and 1 base from J, the gap between germline ends came to 15 bases. The genes are TRBV4-1 and TRBJ2-3; D is perhaps TRBD2 (5 bases). Sequencing used CD8+ T cells from PBMCs. The sequence was obtained from a human donor in good health (CMV status not recorded). Some clones in this sample may be carry-over from other donors' samples. This CDR3 is CASSPASTTGTDTQYF. CDR3 DNA: TGCGCCAGCAGCCCCGCTAGCACGACCGGCACAGATACGCAGTATTTT.